These 12 T cell receptor beta chains were all obtained from the same sample, sequenced in a study of neoadjuvant anti-PD-1 for oral cavity cancer. Described time point: after neoadjuvant nivolumab, at surgical resection. Some clones are missing from TCRdb's copy, which holds only in-frame ones; the method was immunoSEQ multiplex PCR. The sample consists of roughly 24,000 clones, 25% to 30% of them appearing once. Sample: tumor tissue, taken after nivolumab (anti-PD-1) treatment. The source of these receptors is a person between 35 and 79 years old with oral cavity squamous cell carcinoma.

This sequence joins TRBV28 and TRBJ2-6; no clear D. The V and J ends lost 3 bases and 2 bases respectively, with 8 bases between them. From germline, CDR1 is MDHEN and CDR2 SYDVKM. The CDR3 runs 15 residues. The CDR3 loop reads CASSFVTAGANVLTF. CDR3 sequence (DNA): TGTGCCAGCAGTTTTGTCACGGCTGGGGCCAACGTCCTGACTTTC. The full variable domain, in which reference TRBV28 and TRBJ2-6 provide the parts outside the CDR3, is DVKVTQSSRYLVKRTGEKVFLECVQDMDHENMFWYRQDPGLGLRLIYFSYDVKMKEKGDIPEGYSVSREKKERFSLILESASTNQTSMYLCASSFVTAGANVLTFGAGSRLTVL.

This clone turned up a few times. The V gene is TRBV27, the J gene TRBJ1-4, with 9 nucleotides matching TRBD1. Germline V gene lookup returns CDR1 MNHEY and CDR2 SMNVEV (reference sequence). J gave up 7 bases and V 3 bases, and 6 bases lay outside the gene matches. This CDR3 contains 15 residues. The CDR3 DNA reads TGTGCCAGCAGTTTCCTGGGGACAGGGTTTGAAAAACTGTTTTTT. The encoded protein is CASSFLGTGFEKLFF.

This chain links TRBV27 with TRBJ1-5; TRBD1 agrees at 7 bases. Germline CDR1 is MNHEY and CDR2 is SMNVEV (reference sequence). The CDR3 length is 17 residues. The V and J ends lost 6 bases and 3 bases, in that order; junction bases with no gene match: 14. The CDR3 nucleotides read TGTGCCAGCAGAAGAGGAGTAGGGGGCTCGTTCAATCAGCCCCAGCATTTT. Its protein is CASRRGVGGSFNQPQHF.

The rearrangement links TRBV20-1 to TRBJ1-2, with D perhaps TRBD1 (5 bases). The CDR3 contains 11 residues. Trimming removed 1 base from V and 13 bases from J, with 13 bases in between. Per the germline V gene, CDR1 is DFQATT and CDR2 is SNEGSKA (reference sequence). The CDR3 sequence is CSARVDTIITF. Here the CDR3 DNA reads TGCAGTGCTAGAGTGGACACGATCATCACCTTC.

This sequence joins TRBV7-4 and TRBJ2-7; no firm D call. There are 14 residues in the CDR3. The V and J ends lost 0 bases and 5 bases respectively, with 11 bases between them. CDR1 SGHVT and CDR2 SQSDAQ come from the germline V gene. The DNA for the CDR3 is TGTGCCAGCAGCTTAGCGCTTGTGGGAAACGAGCAGTACTTC. Translation gives CASSLALVGNEQYF.

This clone was counted only a few times. The rearrangement links TRBV19 to TRBJ1-5; possible D gene TRBD1, 5 bases. The V end was cut by 7 bases, the J end by 4 bases, with 17 bases between. Germline values: CDR1 LNHDA, CDR2 SQIVND (reference sequence). The CDR3 sequence is 15 residues long. The CDR3 spells CASTPGRTRNQPQHF. As DNA, the CDR3 is TGTGCCAGTACCCCAGGTCGGACAAGGAATCAGCCCCAGCATTTT.

The chain links TRBV5-8 to TRBJ2-5; D might be TRBD2 (6 bases). V was cut by 6 bases and J by 7 bases, with 25 bases left in between. The germline V gene encodes CDR1 SGHTS and CDR2 YDEGEE. The CDR3 runs 16 residues. CDR3 sequence reads: CASNQALATSFGTQYF. CDR3 nucleotide sequence: TGTGCCAGCAACCAAGCCCTGGCAACTAGCTTCGGGACCCAGTACTTC.

The chain employs TRBV28 and TRBJ2-5, with 7 bases that match TRBD1. Germline CDR1 is MDHEN and CDR2 is SYDVKM. This CDR3 is 13 amino acids long. The V segment lost 6 bases and the J segment 1 base; nucleotides outside the gene matches: 2. CDR3 in amino acids: CASRGGFQETQYF. The CDR3 DNA sequence: TGTGCCAGCAGAGGGGGCTTCCAAGAGACCCAGTACTTC.

In nucleotides, the CDR3 is TGTGCCAGCAGCTTCGGTAGCGGATACGAGCAGTACTTC. It specifies CASSFGSGYEQYF. This sequence joins TRBV11-2 and TRBJ2-7; D is possibly TRBD2 (6 bases). V was clipped by 3 bases and J by 4 bases, with 10 bases between them. The CDR3 contains 13 residues. The germline V gene encodes CDR1 SGHAT and CDR2 FQNNGV. Full variable domain (remainder filled in from reference TRBV11-2 and TRBJ2-7): EAGVAQSPRYKIIEKRQSVAFWCNPISGHATLYWYQQILGQGPKLLIQFQNNGVVDDSQLPKDRFSAERLKGVDSTLKIQPAKLEDSAVYLCASSFGSGYEQYFGPGTRLTVT.

The table lists this clone with many counts. This chain uses TRBV7-9 with TRBJ2-1; D unclear. Trimming cost V 4 bases and J 7 bases, with 5 bases left between them. Germline V CDR1 and CDR2: SEHNR, FQNEAQ (reference sequence). The CDR3 is made up of 11 amino acids. The CDR3 loop reads CASSSENEQFF. CDR3 bases: TGTGCCAGCAGCTCGGAAAATGAGCAGTTCTTC.

This clone has a count of ten or more. The chain joins TRBV11-2 to TRBJ2-5, with a weak D call TRBD2 (7 bases). This CDR3 is built from 14 residues. Trimming took 0 bases from V and 5 from J, leaving 10 bases between them. Germline V gene sequence: CDR1 SGHAT, CDR2 FQNNGV. This CDR3 is CASSLDGGLETQYF. CDR3 nucleotides: TGTGCCAGCAGCTTAGACGGGGGGCTCGAGACCCAGTACTTC.

This chain connects TRBV7-3 to TRBJ1-5; 8 bases match TRBD1. The CDR3 has 15 residues. Germline-derived CDR1 and CDR2 are SGHTA and FQGTGA. The ends lost 2 bases at V and 5 bases at J; junction bases unmatched: 5. This chain's CDR3 is CASSLVRGHDQPQHF. The DNA of the CDR3 is TGTGCCAGCAGCTTAGTCAGGGGGCACGATCAGCCCCAGCATTTT.